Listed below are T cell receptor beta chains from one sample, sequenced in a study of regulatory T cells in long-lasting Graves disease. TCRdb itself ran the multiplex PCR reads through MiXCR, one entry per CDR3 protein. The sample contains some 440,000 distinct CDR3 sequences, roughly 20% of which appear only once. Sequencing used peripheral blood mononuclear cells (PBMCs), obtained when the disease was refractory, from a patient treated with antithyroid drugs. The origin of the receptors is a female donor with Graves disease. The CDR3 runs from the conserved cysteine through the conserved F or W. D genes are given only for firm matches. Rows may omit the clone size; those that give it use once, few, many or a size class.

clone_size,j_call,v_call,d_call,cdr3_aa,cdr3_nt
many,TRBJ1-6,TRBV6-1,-,CASSVTIVGSSYNSPLHF,TGTGCCAGCAGTGTCACGATAGTGGGAAGCTCCTATAATTCACCCCTCCACTTT
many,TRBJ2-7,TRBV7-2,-,CASSQYGSPYEQYF,TGTGCCAGCAGCCAATACGGGAGTCCCTACGAGCAGTACTTC
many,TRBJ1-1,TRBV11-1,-,CASSLETANTEAFF,TGTGCCAGCAGCTTAGAGACAGCCAACACTGAAGCTTTCTTT
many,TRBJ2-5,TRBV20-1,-,CSARTTGTTSETQYF,TGCAGTGCTAGAACCACGGGGACGACTTCAGAGACCCAGTACTTC
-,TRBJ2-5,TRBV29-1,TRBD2,CSVEKVLAGVRTQETQYF,TGCAGCGTTGAAAAGGTGTTAGCGGGAGTGAGGACACAAGAGACCCAGTACTTC
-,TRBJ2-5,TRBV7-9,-,CASSLLGNRETQYF,TGTGCCAGCAGCTTATTGGGGAACCGGGAGACCCAGTACTTC
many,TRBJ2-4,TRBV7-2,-,CASSLYKNIQYF,TGTGCCAGCAGCTTATACAAAAACATTCAGTACTTC
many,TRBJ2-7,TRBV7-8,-,CASRGRFTYEQYF,TGTGCCAGCAGGGGAAGGTTTACCTACGAGCAGTACTTC
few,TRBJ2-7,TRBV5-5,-,CASRRPGSDEQYF,TGTGCCAGCAGGAGGCCGGGCAGCGACGAGCAGTACTTC
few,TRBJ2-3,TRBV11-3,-,CASSAGPPVPDTQYF,TGTGCCAGCAGCGCGGGCCCACCTGTCCCAGATACGCAGTATTTT
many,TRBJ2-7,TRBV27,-,CASSPQPPEQYF,TGTGCCAGCAGTCCCCAACCTCCCGAGCAGTACTTC
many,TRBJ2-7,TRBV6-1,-,CATGLSSYEQYF,TGTGCCACAGGACTGAGCTCCTACGAGCAGTACTTC
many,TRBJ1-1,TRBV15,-,CATSRDLNTEAFF,TGTGCCACCAGCAGAGACCTGAACACTGAAGCTTTCTTT
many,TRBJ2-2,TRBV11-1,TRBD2,CASSLLGGWGDTGELFF,TGTGCCAGCAGCCTCCTCGGGGGGTGGGGAGACACCGGGGAGCTGTTTTTT
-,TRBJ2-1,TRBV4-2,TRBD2,CASSPVGLAGGNNEQFF,TGTGCCAGCAGCCCAGTGGGACTAGCGGGGGGGAACAATGAGCAGTTCTTC
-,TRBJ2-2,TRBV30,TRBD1,CAGTGWTGELFF,TGTGCCGGGACAGGGTGGACCGGGGAGCTGTTTTTT
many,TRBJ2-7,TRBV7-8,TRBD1,CASSPDRTGGRREQYF,TGTGCCAGCAGCCCCGATCGGACAGGGGGTCGTCGCGAGCAGTACTTC
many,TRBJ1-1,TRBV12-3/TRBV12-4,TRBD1,CASRNTGTGAGTEAFF,TGTGCCAGCAGGAATACGGGGACAGGGGCGGGTACTGAAGCTTTCTTT
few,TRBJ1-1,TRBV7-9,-,CASSHRVRGAFF,TGTGCCAGCAGCCACAGGGTCCGAGGAGCTTTCTTT
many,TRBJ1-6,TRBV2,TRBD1,CASSMDRGYNSPLHF,TGTGCCAGCAGTATGGACAGGGGCTATAATTCACCCCTCCACTTT